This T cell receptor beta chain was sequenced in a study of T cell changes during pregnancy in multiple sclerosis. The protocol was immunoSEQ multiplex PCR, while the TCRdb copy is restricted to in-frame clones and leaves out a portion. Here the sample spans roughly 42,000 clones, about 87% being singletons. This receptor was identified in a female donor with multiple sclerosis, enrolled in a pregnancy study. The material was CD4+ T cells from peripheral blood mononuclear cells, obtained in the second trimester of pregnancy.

The DNA for the CDR3 is TGTGCCATCAGTGAGTCGAGGGTAGCGGGAGGTTCCAATGAGCAGTTCTTC. Its protein is CAISESRVAGGSNEQFF. The rearrangement links TRBV10-3 to TRBJ2-1; 10 bases fit TRBD2. Germline V gives CDR1 ENHRY, CDR2 SYGVKD. The junction had 8 bases not matched to a gene; V was cut back by 0 bases and J by 6 bases. The CDR3 covers 17 residues.